This T cell receptor (beta chain) was observed in a study of OX40 agonist ivuxolimab in advanced cancers. The germline V gene has CDR1 WSHSY and CDR2 SAAADI. The CDR3 extends over 14 amino acids. Losses at the gene ends were 4 bases for V and 3 bases for J; bases not matched to a gene: 6. This table comes from immunoSEQ multiplex PCR, and its TCRdb copy is limited to in-frame clones, with some not included. The sample contains 20,000 to 25,000 clones, roughly 88% of which appear only once. The V gene is TRBV10-2, the J gene TRBJ2-7; 7 nucleotides line up with TRBD1. This TCR derives from an adult with an advanced solid tumor such as melanoma, head and neck, liver or kidney cancer. This sample comprised CD4+ or CD8+ T cells sorted from blood, obtained in a trial of the OX40 agonist ivuxolimab. This CDR3 is CASSGPGGVYEQYF. Written as DNA, the CDR3 is TGCGCCAGCAGTGGGCCAGGGGGTGTCTACGAGCAGTACTTC.